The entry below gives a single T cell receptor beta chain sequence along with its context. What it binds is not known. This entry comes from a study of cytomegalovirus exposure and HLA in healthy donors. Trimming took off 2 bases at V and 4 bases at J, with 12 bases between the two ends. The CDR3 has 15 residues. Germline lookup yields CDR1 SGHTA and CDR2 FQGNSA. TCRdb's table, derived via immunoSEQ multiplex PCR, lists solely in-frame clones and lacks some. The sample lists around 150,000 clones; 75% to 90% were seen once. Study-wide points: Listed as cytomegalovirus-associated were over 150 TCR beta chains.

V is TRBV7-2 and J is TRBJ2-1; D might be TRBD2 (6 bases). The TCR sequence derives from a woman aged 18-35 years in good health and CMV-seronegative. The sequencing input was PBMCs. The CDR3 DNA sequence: TGTGCCAGCAGCTTACGGGGGAACTCGTACAATGAGCAGTTCTTC. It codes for CASSLRGNSYNEQFF. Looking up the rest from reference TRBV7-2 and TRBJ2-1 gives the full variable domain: GAGVSQSPSNKVTEKGKDVELRCDPISGHTALYWYRQSLGQGLEFLIYFQGNSAPDKSGLPSDRFSAERTGGSVSTLTIQRTQQEDSAVYLCASSLRGNSYNEQFFGPGTRLTVL.